The rows below give T cell receptor beta chains drawn from one sample of a study of T cell changes during pregnancy in multiple sclerosis. Clones were read by immunoSEQ multiplex PCR, and TCRdb kept only the in-frame ones, dropping some. The data show about 38,000 clones, with around 93% seen just once and about 0.39% held by the top ten. The sample was CD4+ T cells from peripheral blood mononuclear cells, taken in the second trimester of pregnancy. The receptors were sampled from a female donor with multiple sclerosis, enrolled in a pregnancy study. Both conserved end residues are part of each CDR3. The D gene is left open where the match is weak. The size of a clone is reported for some rows only, either as once, few or many, or as a class for expanded clones.

J | size | length | D | V | DNA | CDR3
TRBJ2-5 | . | 15 | TRBD2 | TRBV19 | TGTGCCAGTAGTTCGGGAGGGCTGGGTCAAGAGACCCAGTACTTC | CASSSGGLGQETQYF
TRBJ2-3 | . | 17 | TRBD2 | TRBV5-4 | TGTGCCAGCAGCTTACAGCGGGGGGGGGTGAAAACAGATACGCAGTATTTT | CASSLQRGGVKTDTQYF
TRBJ2-7 | . | 13 | TRBD1 | TRBV6-6 | TGTGCCAGCAGGAGACAGGGTAGAGCCGAGCAGTACTTC | CASRRQGRAEQYF
TRBJ1-6 | . | 15 | TRBD1 | TRBV7-2 | TGTGCCAGCAGCCTACGGACAGGGCTGAATTCACCCCTCCACTTT | CASSLRTGLNSPLHF
TRBJ2-1 | . | 18 | TRBD2 | TRBV4-3 | TGCGCCAGCAGCCAAGAAATGGCAGCGGGGGGGACATACAATGAGCAGTTCTTC | CASSQEMAAGGTYNEQFF
TRBJ1-4 | . | 15 | . | TRBV2 | TGTGCCAGCAGGGGGACACTAGGAACTAATGAAAAACTGTTTTTT | CASRGTLGTNEKLFF
TRBJ2-5 | . | 16 | TRBD2 | TRBV7-3 | TGTGCCAGCAGCCCAGTAGCGGGGCTCGGTCAAGAGACCCAGTACTTC | CASSPVAGLGQETQYF
TRBJ2-3 | . | 16 | . | TRBV5-8 | TGTGCCAGCAGCCTGCGTCCCCAGGGGACGACAGATACGCAGTATTTT | CASSLRPQGTTDTQYF
TRBJ2-7 | once | 14 | TRBD1 | TRBV2 | TGTGCCAGCAACCGGGGACAGGGGGCTTACGAGCAGTACTTC | CASNRGQGAYEQYF
TRBJ2-1 | . | 14 | . | TRBV18 | TGTGCCAGCTCTAACGCGGTTCCTTACAATGAGCAGTTCTTC | CASSNAVPYNEQFF
TRBJ1-2 | . | 13 | . | TRBV18 | TGTGCCAGCTCACCCCCAGGAGGGGAAGGCTACACCTTC | CASSPPGGEGYTF
TRBJ2-1 | . | 14 | TRBD2 | TRBV5-1 | TGCGCCAGCAAGTTAAGCGGGAGTGGCGATGAGCAGTTCTTC | CASKLSGSGDEQFF
TRBJ2-1 | . | 15 | . | TRBV5-1 | TGCGCCAGCGGCCAAGTGGCGGGATTGCACAATGAGCAGTTCTTC | CASGQVAGLHNEQFF
TRBJ2-3 | . | 13 | . | TRBV18 | TGTGCCAGCTCACCGGGGCACACAGATACGCAGTATTTT | CASSPGHTDTQYF
TRBJ1-5 | few | 14 | . | TRBV19 | TGTGCCAGTACCGGCAGGGGCGGGAATCAGCCCCAGCATTTT | CASTGRGGNQPQHF
TRBJ2-1 | . | 15 | TRBD2 | TRBV2 | TGTGCCAGCAGTGGAACTAGCGGCGGGTACAATGAGCAGTTCTTC | CASSGTSGGYNEQFF
TRBJ2-3 | . | 17 | TRBD2 | TRBV6-4 | TGTGCCAGCAGCTCAGAGGCTAGCGGGAGGGAAACAGATACGCAGTATTTT | CASSSEASGRETDTQYF
TRBJ1-4 | once | 17 | TRBD1 | TRBV4-1 | TGCGCCAGCAGCCAAGAAGGTCCGACAGGGGGTGATGAAAAACTGTTTTTT | CASSQEGPTGGDEKLFF
TRBJ1-2 | . | 14 | TRBD1 | TRBV2 | TGTGCCAGCAGTGAGGACAGGGGCGACTATGGCTACACCTTC | CASSEDRGDYGYTF
TRBJ2-1 | . | 12 | TRBD1 | TRBV28 | TGTGCCAGCAGTGACAGGGCAGAGGGGCAGTTCTTC | CASSDRAEGQFF
TRBJ2-2 | . | 14 | TRBD2 | TRBV7-3 | TGTGCCAGCAGCTCGGGACTAGGGACCGGGGAGCTGTTTTTT | CASSSGLGTGELFF
TRBJ1-5 | . | 15 | TRBD1 | TRBV18 | TGTGCCAGCTCACGAGATCAGGGGGCGGATCAGCCCCAGCATTTT | CASSRDQGADQPQHF
TRBJ1-2 | . | 11 | . | TRBV2 | TGTGCCATCACAGTTGGCTATGGCTACACCTTC | CAITVGYGYTF
TRBJ2-6 | . | 15 | . | TRBV12-5 | TGTGCTAGTGGTCCTCGGGGCTCTGGGGCCAACGTCCTGACTTTC | CASGPRGSGANVLTF
TRBJ2-7 | . | 13 | . | TRBV11-2 | TGTGCCAGCAGCTTAGTGTACGGGGAATCCCAGTACTTC | CASSLVYGESQYF
TRBJ2-7 | . | 16 | . | TRBV10-3 | TGTGCCATCAGTCTATCAAACGGAGGGGGCTTGGGCGAGCAGTACTTC | CAISLSNGGGLGEQYF
TRBJ2-1 | . | 18 | . | TRBV21-1 | TGTGCCAGCAGCAAAGTAGGGTCTACTAGCGGGACTTACAATGAGCAGTTCTTC | CASSKVGSTSGTYNEQFF
TRBJ2-7 | once | 14 | TRBD2 | TRBV19 | TGTGCCAGTAGTATGAGCGGGGGGCCGCGGGAGCAGTACTTC | CASSMSGGPREQYF
TRBJ2-1 | once | 15 | . | TRBV14 | TGTGCCAGCAGCCCCTTGCCCCCAGCGGACAATGAGCAGTTCTTC | CASSPLPPADNEQFF
TRBJ2-7 | . | 14 | . | TRBV5-4 | TGTGCCAGCAGCTCTCCGCCACTTGTCTACGAGCAGTACTTC | CASSSPPLVYEQYF
TRBJ2-7 | . | 12 | . | TRBV29-1 | TGCAGCGTTGAGACAGGACCATACGAGCAGTACTTC | CSVETGPYEQYF
TRBJ2-2 | . | 13 | . | TRBV4-1 | TGCGCCAGCAGCTTTACTAACGCCGGGGAGCTGTTTTTT | CASSFTNAGELFF
TRBJ1-1 | . | 13 | . | TRBV6-5 | TGTGCCAGCAGCCCAGCAGGGCACACTGAAGCTTTCTTT | CASSPAGHTEAFF
TRBJ1-2 | . | 15 | TRBD1 | TRBV29-1 | TGCAGCGTTGTTTCCGGGACAGGTGGAAACTATGGCTACACCTTC | CSVVSGTGGNYGYTF
TRBJ1-1 | . | 15 | . | TRBV6-5 | TGTGCCAGCAGTTACCGGGACACCCTGAACACTGAAGCTTTCTTT | CASSYRDTLNTEAFF
TRBJ1-1 | . | 14 | TRBD1 | TRBV27 | TGTGCCAGCAGTCCCAACAGGGGGGACACTGAAGCTTTCTTT | CASSPNRGDTEAFF
TRBJ2-3 | . | 16 | TRBD1 | TRBV9 | TGTGCCAGCAGCGACCGGACAGGGCGCTACACAGATACGCAGTATTTT | CASSDRTGRYTDTQYF
TRBJ2-4 | . | 13 | . | TRBV28 | TGTGCCAGCAGTTTGTCAAGGGTAGGGGTTCAGTACTTC | CASSLSRVGVQYF
TRBJ2-2 | . | 14 | TRBD1 | TRBV2 | TGTGCCAGCAGAACCCGGACAGGGACCGGGGAGCTGTTTTTT | CASRTRTGTGELFF
TRBJ1-1 | . | 14 | . | TRBV11-2 | TGTGCCAGCAGCTCACAGTCGGGCCGGGGTGAAGCTTTCTTT | CASSSQSGRGEAFF
TRBJ1-6 | . | 15 | TRBD1 | TRBV27 | TGTGCCAGCAGTTCCGGGACAGGGCGGAATTCACCCCTCCACTTT | CASSSGTGRNSPLHF
TRBJ1-6 | . | 13 | . | TRBV5-4 | TGTGCCAGCAGCTTGACGGGTAATTCACCCCTCCACTTT | CASSLTGNSPLHF
TRBJ1-5 | . | 12 | . | TRBV6-5 | TGTGCCACCGGGGAAGGGCTTCAGCCCCAGCATTTT | CATGEGLQPQHF
TRBJ2-5 | . | 14 | . | TRBV18 | TGTGCCAGCTCACCGTTGGGGCAGCAAGAGACCCAGTACTTC | CASSPLGQQETQYF
TRBJ2-7 | . | 13 | . | TRBV18 | TGTGCCAGCTCCGTGGACTATTTCTACGAGCAGTACTTC | CASSVDYFYEQYF
TRBJ1-4 | . | 14 | TRBD1 | TRBV10-1 | TGCGCCAGCAGTCCCGGGACAGGGAGAGAAAAACTGTTTTTT | CASSPGTGREKLFF